Listed below are T cell receptor beta chains from one sample, sequenced in a study of T cell responses to AZD1222 COVID-19 vaccine. The protocol was immunoSEQ multiplex PCR, while the TCRdb copy is restricted to in-frame clones and leaves out a portion. The top ten hold approximately 7.9% of the sample, which has about 120,000 clones, 90% seen once. The source material was peripheral blood, sampled on day 0 of AZD1222 vaccination. The receptors here all came from an adult in good health. Both conserved end residues are part of each CDR3. A D gene is named only where the DNA matches it firmly.

d_gene: TRBD1; len: 14; j_gene: TRBJ1-2; v_gene: TRBV24-1; CDR3nt: TGTGCCACCAGTGATTCCAGCAGGGGGTATGGCTACACCTTC; CDR3aa: CATSDSSRGYGYTF
d_gene: TRBD1; len: 17; j_gene: TRBJ2-7; v_gene: TRBV19; CDR3nt: TGTGCCAGTAGTATAGACCTCCCGGGACAGGGCTCCTACGAGCAGTACTTC; CDR3aa: CASSIDLPGQGSYEQYF
d_gene: -; len: 13; j_gene: TRBJ1-1; v_gene: TRBV6-2/TRBV6-3; CDR3nt: TGTGCCAGCAGTTTCAGGGAAATGACTGAAGCTTTCTTT; CDR3aa: CASSFREMTEAFF
d_gene: TRBD1; len: 14; j_gene: TRBJ1-3; v_gene: TRBV28; CDR3nt: TGTGCCAGCAGTGGGACAGTGAACGGAAACACCATATATTTT; CDR3aa: CASSGTVNGNTIYF
d_gene: -; len: 15; j_gene: TRBJ2-4; v_gene: TRBV7-8; CDR3nt: TGTGCCAGCAGCCGAGCAAGGGTCGCTGGCGGCATTCAGTACTTC; CDR3aa: CASSRARVAGGIQYF
d_gene: TRBD1; len: 15; j_gene: TRBJ1-5; v_gene: TRBV2; CDR3nt: TGTGCCAGCAGTGAAGCGAGACAGGGCGGACAGCCCCAGCATTTT; CDR3aa: CASSEARQGGQPQHF
d_gene: -; len: 14; j_gene: TRBJ1-6; v_gene: TRBV27; CDR3nt: TGTGCCAGCGCAGCCGGACCGTATAATTCACCCCTCCACTTT; CDR3aa: CASAAGPYNSPLHF
d_gene: TRBD1; len: 13; j_gene: TRBJ2-1; v_gene: TRBV29-1; CDR3nt: TGCAGCGTTGCGGGACAGGGGAAGGGTGAGCAGTTCTTC; CDR3aa: CSVAGQGKGEQFF
d_gene: -; len: 13; j_gene: TRBJ1-2; v_gene: TRBV10-3; CDR3nt: TGTGCCATCAGTGAGTCCTCGGCAGGAGGCTACACCTTC; CDR3aa: CAISESSAGGYTF
d_gene: -; len: 12; j_gene: TRBJ1-1; v_gene: TRBV3-1/TRBV3-2; CDR3nt: TGTGCCAGCAGCCTCCCGGGGGCTGAAGCTTTCTTT; CDR3aa: CASSLPGAEAFF
d_gene: TRBD2; len: 15; j_gene: TRBJ2-5; v_gene: TRBV11-2; CDR3nt: TGTGCCAGCGACAAGAGCGGGAGGCCGGGGGAGACCCAGTACTTC; CDR3aa: CASDKSGRPGETQYF
d_gene: TRBD1; len: 15; j_gene: TRBJ2-2; v_gene: TRBV5-1; CDR3nt: TGCGCCAGCAGCTCCCAGGGGGCCCACACCGGGGAGCTGTTTTTT; CDR3aa: CASSSQGAHTGELFF
d_gene: -; len: 12; j_gene: TRBJ2-3; v_gene: TRBV10-3; CDR3nt: TGTGCCATCTCAGGGGACACAGATACGCAGTATTTT; CDR3aa: CAISGDTDTQYF
d_gene: -; len: 15; j_gene: TRBJ2-1; v_gene: TRBV28; CDR3nt: TGTGCCAGCAGGTCGAGGCAGGCTACGTACAATGAGCAGTTCTTC; CDR3aa: CASRSRQATYNEQFF
d_gene: -; len: 15; j_gene: TRBJ2-5; v_gene: TRBV5-1; CDR3nt: TGCGCCAGCAGTTTCCCGGGGCGGAACCAAGAGACCCAGTACTTC; CDR3aa: CASSFPGRNQETQYF
d_gene: -; len: 16; j_gene: TRBJ2-1; v_gene: TRBV21-1; CDR3nt: TGTGCCAGCAGCAAACTTGTTGCGGGATCCTACAATGAGCAGTTCTTC; CDR3aa: CASSKLVAGSYNEQFF
d_gene: TRBD1; len: 15; j_gene: TRBJ2-7; v_gene: TRBV30; CDR3nt: TGTGCCTGGACAGTAGGGCAGGGGGCTTCCTACGAGCAGTACTTC; CDR3aa: CAWTVGQGASYEQYF
d_gene: -; len: 14; j_gene: TRBJ1-3; v_gene: TRBV11-2; CDR3nt: TGTGCCAGCAGCTTAATGAGCTCTGGAAACACCATATATTTT; CDR3aa: CASSLMSSGNTIYF
d_gene: TRBD1; len: 15; j_gene: TRBJ1-5; v_gene: TRBV19; CDR3nt: TGTGCCAGTAGTCCGGACAGGGGGCGGCATCAGCCCCAGCATTTT; CDR3aa: CASSPDRGRHQPQHF
d_gene: -; len: 16; j_gene: TRBJ1-1; v_gene: TRBV5-4; CDR3nt: TGTGCCAGCAGCTTGGGGGCGGGTAGCATGAACACTGAAGCTTTCTTT; CDR3aa: CASSLGAGSMNTEAFF